The present T cell receptor (beta chain) was sequenced within a study of blood T cell repertoires in COVID-19 (dated by TCRdb to about 2020). The study in broad terms: Collaborator samples came from the United States, Italy and Spain and covered acute and convalescent phases of COVID-19. The prospective study material was composed of cDNA or gDNA derived from T cells, B-cell-depleted T cells, or PBMCs. The dataset comprised deeply sampled blood TCRbeta repertoires from subjects exposed to, actively infected with, or recovered from COVID-19. A freely available public database, intended as a resource for researchers studying the immune response to SARS-CoV-2, is where the repertoires were released. The samples were drawn from the first 160 participants of the ongoing ImmuneRACE study and from 1,254 subjects provided by 6 global collaborators. Sample metadata almost always included a de-identified subject ID, COVID-19 status, age in years and sex. Where available, HLA class I and class II types were obtained from metadata supplied by the sample provider rather than from assay-based typing.

Each collaborating institution followed its own protocols to collect whole blood in K2EDTA tubes. For TCRbeta analysis, collaborators shipped samples in one of three forms: frozen whole blood, isolated PBMCs, or DNA extracted from either of those sample types. As regards this clone: No cognate antigen has been identified for it. No base quality values were provided; no much bigger clone lies one nucleotide off.

V loses 4 bases of germline sequence and J loses 0 bases, and the interval between the two ends is 10 bases. CDR1 and CDR2, per the germline V gene (reference sequence), are LNHDA and SQIVND. From the cysteine up to the phenylalanine, the CDR3 has a length of 14 residues. Only the CDR3 part of the read is kept: 42 bases, read in frame from the first base. TCRbeta CDR3 regions were amplified from genomic DNA using the immunoSEQ Assay, a bias-controlled multiplex PCR. Per the original workflow: Nucleated cell counts per sample were estimated from amplification of reference gene primers within the assay. To quantify the absolute abundance of each unique TCRbeta CDR3 rearrangement, sequence reads were collapsed and filtered. For each sample, productive Simpson clonality was calculated by taking the square root of Simpson's diversity index across productive rearrangements. The clones in this table, taken by TCRdb from immuneACCESS, are in-frame only. Not every clone is retained; where verified, under half of the shortfall comes from an unresolved V gene, and the cause of the rest is unknown. Clone size and the V and J calls come from that table; the DNA yielded D and trimming. The sample contains fewer than 50,000 clones, 85% of them found a single time. 4.8% of the sample goes to the ten largest clones.

Findings and caveats that apply to the study as a whole: Clinical and demographic metadata were provided uncurated, with the amount varying by source and participant.

The rearranged segments are TRBV19 and TRBJ2-7; 6 matching bases give a weak D call of TRBD2. Sequencing used peripheral blood. The sequence was collected from a man between 45 and 60 years old with active COVID-19. This receptor has the CDR3 CASSRLANSYEQYF. The sequenced DNA is TGTGCCAGTAGTAGGCTAGCGAACTCCTACGAGCAGTACTTC.